This T cell receptor beta chain was documented in a study of cytomegalovirus exposure and HLA in healthy donors. It was with 60 Vbeta and 13 Jbeta primers that the PCR ran. Data came from immunoSEQ multiplex PCR; TCRdb stores just in-frame clones and leaves some out. Counted here are some 120,000 clones, roughly two thirds occurring once; the ten biggest clones make up roughly 1.5%. This clone turned up a few times. The germline gives CDR1 MRHNA, CDR2 SNTAGT. J was trimmed by 8 bases and V by 8 bases; bases with no gene match: 13. The CDR3 consists of 15 residues. The sample was PBMCs. The chain joins TRBV6-4 to TRBJ1-4, with 8 bases lining up with TRBD1. The sequence derives from a young man in good health and CMV-seropositive. CDR3 sequence: CASREQGARWEKLFF. In DNA form, the CDR3 reads TGTGCCAGCCGGGAGCAGGGGGCAAGATGGGAAAAACTGTTTTTT.